Listed here are 18 T cell receptor beta chains from one sample, sequenced in a study of shared clonotypes between healthy human individuals (dated by TCRdb to about 2020). Libraries were constructed by the immunoSEQ multiplex PCR assay. This is the immuneACCESS table as TCRdb keeps it, with only in-frame sequences that have V and J called. A part of the clones is gone; compared with another copy, unresolved V genes explain less than half, and the rest is unexplained. In all, the sample holds some 1,100,000 clones, and about 80% of those were seen once. Together, the top ten hold more than 0.45% of the sample. Sequences were obtained from memory CD4+ T cells from PBMCs. Taken with the paper, the label for cell subset or site translates to: CD45RA-negative fraction. Source of these receptors: a man aged 18 to 35 in good health. Some clones in this sample may be carry-over from other donors' samples.

At least ten counts were recorded for this clone. V gene TRBV4-3 combines with J gene TRBJ1-2; no clear D. The CDR3 covers 16 residues. CDR1 is LGHNA, CDR2 YSLEER, per germline. V gave up 0 bases and J gave up 1 base, with 12 bases separating them. CDR3 in DNA: TGCGCCAGCAGCCAAGATCTAAGGGATCTTAACTATGGCTACACCTTC. As protein: CASSQDLRDLNYGYTF.

V is TRBV5-1 and J is TRBJ2-4; D is perhaps TRBD2 (6 bases). The germline V gene encodes CDR1 SGHRS and CDR2 YFSETQ. V was cut by 4 bases and J by 4 bases, with 12 bases left in between. This CDR3 spans 14 amino acids. The CDR3, as DNA: TGCGCCAGCAGCCCAGGAGGGACTAAAAACATTCAGTACTTC. Translation: CASSPGGTKNIQYF.

The CDR3: CASSGTGTGDTQYF. As DNA, the CDR3 is TGCGCCAGCAGCGGGACAGGGACAGGGGATACGCAGTATTTT. The chain uses TRBV5-1 and TRBJ2-3; TRBD1 aligns across 9 bases. Germline lookup yields CDR1 SGHRS and CDR2 YFSETQ. CDR3 length: 14 residues. V lost 4 bases and J lost 6; bases outside the gene matches: 6.

The chain couples TRBV5-4 to TRBJ2-5; 12 bases map to TRBD1. This CDR3 has 15 residues. Germline values: CDR1 SGHNT, CDR2 YYREEE (reference sequence). The trim removed 4 bases at V and 5 bases at J, leaving 6 bases unmatched. The CDR3 sequence is CASSRDRGPWETQYF. In nucleotides, the CDR3 is TGTGCCAGCAGCCGGGACAGGGGGCCCTGGGAGACCCAGTACTTC.

The J gene is TRBJ2-3, the V gene TRBV19; D uncertain. Germline CDR1 is LNHDA and CDR2 is SQIVND (reference sequence). V was shortened by 7 bases and J by 2 bases, with 10 bases between the two germline ends. CDR3 length equals 13 residues. CDR3 sequence: CASNFRVTDTQYF. CDR3 in DNA: TGTGCCAGTAATTTCCGAGTCACAGATACGCAGTATTTT.

The chain uses TRBV19 and TRBJ1-5; D call uncertain. Trimming removed 5 bases from V and 2 bases from J, with 13 bases in between. This CDR3 has 15 residues. The germline V gene encodes CDR1 LNHDA and CDR2 SQIVND (reference sequence). In DNA form, the CDR3 reads TGTGCCAGTAGTGATCGACCGAGGGGCAATCAGCCCCAGCATTTT. This sequence encodes CASSDRPRGNQPQHF. The full variable domain, completed using reference TRBV19 and TRBJ1-5, is DGGITQSPKYLFRKEGQNVTLSCEQNLNHDAMYWYRQDPGQGLRLIYYSQIVNDFQKGDIAEGYSVSREKKESFPLTVTSAQKNPTAFYLCASSDRPRGNQPQHFGDGTRLSIL.

The chain combines TRBV4-1 with TRBJ1-4; 9 bases align to TRBD1. Germline V gene sequence: CDR1 MGHRA, CDR2 YSYEKL. The V and J ends lost 5 bases and 10 bases, in that order; junction bases with no gene match: 11. The CDR3 contains 15 residues. CDR3 DNA sequence: TGCGCCAGCAGCAATGGACAGGGGATATTTGGAAAACTGTTTTTT. It specifies CASSNGQGIFGKLFF.

V usage is TRBV28 and J usage is TRBJ1-5, with D possibly TRBD1 on 5 matching bases. Between the trimmed V and J ends, which lost 1 base and 6 bases, there was a span of 13 bases. The length of the CDR3 is 15 residues. CDR1 and CDR2 (germline): MDHEN, SYDVKM. CDR3 sequence (DNA): TGTGCCAGCAGTTTATTCTGGGGGGAAGGTCAGCCCCAGCATTTT. Translated, it gives CASSLFWGEGQPQHF.

This clone was found a few times. The rearrangement joins TRBV6-5 to TRBJ2-7, with 7 bases that match TRBD2. This CDR3 spans 15 amino acids. Germline V gives CDR1 MNHEY, CDR2 SVGAGI. V trimming: 6 bases; J trimming: 5 bases; junction bases outside the gene matches: 13. The CDR3 DNA is TGTGCCAGCAGGCCCTTGGACTCCGGGAGGAACGAGCAGTACTTC. It specifies CASRPLDSGRNEQYF.

This rearrangement joins TRBV18 to TRBJ1-4; 9 bases map to TRBD1. The CDR3 runs to 15 residues. Germline loops: CDR1 KGHSH, CDR2 LQKENI. Trimming at V came to 4 bases and at J to 5 bases, leaving 5 bases not matched to a gene. CDR3 sequence reads: CASSLQQGANEKLFF. The CDR3 bases are TGTGCCAGCTCACTACAACAGGGGGCGAATGAAAAACTGTTTTTT.

The chain combines TRBV29-1 with TRBJ2-1; 8 bases match TRBD2. Germline assignment: CDR1 SQVTM and CDR2 ANQGSEA. J gave up 5 bases and V 4 bases, and 7 bases lay outside the gene matches. This CDR3 region has 14 residues. This CDR3 reads CSVGETSENNEQFF. The CDR3 bases are TGCAGCGTTGGCGAGACTAGCGAGAACAATGAGCAGTTCTTC.

This clone was counted only a few times. The chain joins TRBV11-2 to TRBJ1-5; 7 bases line up with TRBD1. Per germline, CDR1 SGHAT and CDR2 FQNNGV. The CDR3 is 15 amino acids. V was clipped by 0 bases and J by 4 bases; unmatched bases: 3. The DNA of the CDR3 is TGTGCCAGCAGCTTAGATTCAGGGGGTAATCAGCCCCAGCATTTT. As protein: CASSLDSGGNQPQHF. Together with reference TRBV11-2 and TRBJ1-5, the CDR3 gives the full variable domain: EAGVAQSPRYKIIEKRQSVAFWCNPISGHATLYWYQQILGQGPKLLIQFQNNGVVDDSQLPKDRFSAERLKGVDSTLKIQPAKLEDSAVYLCASSLDSGGNQPQHFGDGTRLSIL.

J is TRBJ1-5 and V is TRBV19; 8 bases fit TRBD1. This CDR3 is built from 15 residues. CDR1 is LNHDA, CDR2 SQIVND, per germline (reference sequence). The V and J ends lost 0 bases and 7 bases, in that order; junction bases with no gene match: 5. The CDR3 loop reads CASSIDQGDRQPQHF. The CDR3 region has the DNA TGTGCCAGTAGTATAGATCAAGGGGACAGGCAGCCCCAGCATTTT.

The chain carries TRBV30 and TRBJ2-3; D perhaps matches TRBD2 (6 bases). The CDR3 extends over 15 amino acids. The germline gives CDR1 GTSNPN, CDR2 SVGIG (reference sequence). Trimming pared 3 bases from V and 1 base from J, leaving 14 bases between. DNA of the CDR3: TGTGCCTGGAGCGACCGGGACTTTCGCACAGATACGCAGTATTTT. This gives the protein CAWSDRDFRTDTQYF.

The chain couples TRBV6-5 to TRBJ2-7; no firm D call. Per germline, CDR1 MNHEY and CDR2 SVGAGI. Trimming took off 6 bases at V and 5 bases at J, with 11 bases between the two ends. CDR3 length: 12 residues. The CDR3 nucleotides read TGTGCCAGCAGCCGCGCCCAGGACGAGCAGTACTTC. It codes for CASSRAQDEQYF.

In its sample, this clone was seen a few times. The chain has TRBV27 and TRBJ2-1, with 13 bases fitting TRBD2. The CDR3 loop spans 15 amino acids. The trim removed 2 bases at V and 11 bases at J, leaving 6 bases unmatched. Germline CDR1 is MNHEY and CDR2 is SMNVEV (reference sequence). CDR3 DNA sequence: TGTGCCAGCAGTTTAGGACTAGCGGGAGTCCAGCAGCAGTTCTTC. Protein product: CASSLGLAGVQQQFF.

The chain is built from TRBV18 and TRBJ2-1, with D uncertain. V lost 0 bases to trimming and J lost 8 bases, with 14 bases between them. The CDR3 runs to 15 residues. Germline V gene lookup returns CDR1 KGHSH and CDR2 LQKENI. CDR3 sequence: CASSPPEARTYEQFF. Written as DNA, the CDR3 is TGTGCCAGCTCACCACCCGAGGCTCGAACTTATGAGCAGTTCTTC. Using reference TRBV18 and TRBJ2-1 for the parts outside the CDR3, the full variable domain is NAGVMQNPRHLVRRRGQEARLRCSPMKGHSHVYWYRQLPEEGLKFMVYLQKENIIDESGMPKERFSAEFPKEGPSILRIQQVVRGDSAAYFCASSPPEARTYEQFFGPGTRLTVL.

The chain is built from TRBV7-9 and TRBJ1-4, with a tentative D call TRBD1 (5 bases). The germline CDR1 and CDR2 sequences are SEHNR and FQNEAQ (reference sequence). The germline V and J ends were trimmed by 5 bases and 8 bases, with 15 bases remaining between them. CDR3 length: 14 residues. The CDR3 DNA reads as TGTGCCAGCAGCCCGGCGGGGGATCGCGAAAAACTGTTTTTT. It codes for CASSPAGDREKLFF.